One sample yielded the 10 T cell receptor beta chains listed below, sequenced in a study of cytomegalovirus exposure and HLA in healthy donors. The repertoire was sequenced with immunoSEQ multiplex PCR; TCRdb's copy has only in-frame clones and lacks some. This sample yields some 150,000 clones, of which approximately 90% are seen a single time; about 0.7% belongs to the top ten. Sequenced material: PBMCs. The receptor set was obtained from a man aged 18-30 years in good health and CMV-seronegative.

This clone was seen only once. This chain links TRBV6-6 with TRBJ1-5; possible D gene TRBD1, 6 bases. There are 14 residues in the CDR3. V lost 6 bases, J lost 2 bases, and 11 bases lay in between. Germline assignment: CDR1 MNHNY and CDR2 SVGAGI (reference sequence). CDR3 in amino acids: CASRPSGGNQPQHF. The CDR3 bases are TGTGCCAGCAGGCCCTCAGGGGGCAATCAGCCCCAGCATTTT.

V usage is TRBV9 and J usage is TRBJ2-2; the match to TRBD1 covers 7 bases. The CDR3 has 15 residues. V trimming: 3 bases; J trimming: 0 bases; junction bases outside the gene matches: 2. The germline CDR1 and CDR2 sequences are SGDLS and YYNGEE. CDR3 DNA sequence: TGTGCCAGCAGCGCCGACAGGGCGAACACCGGGGAGCTGTTTTTT. Translated, it gives CASSADRANTGELFF.

The CDR3 DNA reads as TGCGCCAGCAGCCAACGGGGACAGGGTTTTTCTGGAAACACCATATATTTT. It encodes CASSQRGQGFSGNTIYF. The chain carries TRBV4-1 and TRBJ1-3; 9 bases map to TRBD1. With 2 bases clipped from V and 1 base from J, the junction kept 6 bases outside the gene matches. Germline loops: CDR1 MGHRA, CDR2 YSYEKL. The CDR3 runs to 17 residues.

This clone turned up a few times. The chain recombines TRBV29-1 with TRBJ2-3; TRBD2 is a possible D gene (5 bases). Per germline, CDR1 SQVTM and CDR2 ANQGSEA. The CDR3 covers 10 residues. V was shortened by 7 bases and J by 3 bases, with 5 bases between the two germline ends. The CDR3 here is CSAGTDTQYF. CDR3 DNA sequence: TGCAGCGCGGGGACAGATACGCAGTATTTT.

The chain recombines TRBV30 with TRBJ2-7; D uncertain. V was clipped by 0 bases and J by 6 bases, with 9 bases between them. This CDR3 spans 12 amino acids. Germline lookup yields CDR1 GTSNPN and CDR2 SVGIG (reference sequence). The CDR3 DNA reads TGTGCCTGGAGTGTACTTTTTCGCGAGCAGTACTTC. Translating it yields CAWSVLFREQYF. The full variable domain, with the rest looked up from reference TRBV30 and TRBJ2-7, is SQTIHQWPATLVQPVGSPLSLECTVEGTSNPNLYWYRQAAGRGLQLLFYSVGIGQISSEVPQNLSASRPQDRQFILSSKKLLLSDSGFYLCAWSVLFREQYFGPGTRLTVT.

The chain joins TRBV6-5 to TRBJ1-2; 8 bases line up with TRBD1. Germline CDR1 MNHEY, CDR2 SVGAGI. V was clipped by 6 bases and J by 0 bases; unmatched bases: 6. This CDR3 comprises 15 residues. The CDR3 DNA is TGTGCCAGCAGACCCGGGACAGGACCTAACTATGGCTACACCTTC. The encoded protein is CASRPGTGPNYGYTF.

V is TRBV6-1 and J is TRBJ1-1; weak D call: TRBD1 (6 bases). V lost 4 bases and J lost 5, with 23 bases in between. The CDR3 spans 17 residues. Germline V gives CDR1 MNHNS, CDR2 SASEGT. The CDR3: CASSGHRVSTLGTEAFF. The CDR3 nucleotides read TGTGCCAGCAGTGGACACAGGGTTTCTACCTTGGGGACTGAAGCTTTCTTT.

The chain links TRBV30 to TRBJ2-5; D might be TRBD1 (5 bases). CDR3 length: 13 amino acids. V gave up 3 bases and J gave up 1 base, with 9 bases separating them. Germline V gives CDR1 GTSNPN, CDR2 SVGIG (reference sequence). The CDR3 DNA sequence: TGTGCCTGGAGGGCGCAGGGCCAAGAGACCCAGTACTTC. Protein: CAWRAQGQETQYF.

Here the CDR3 DNA reads TGCGCCAGCAGTGAGTCAGGCGGAGTCTCGAAACTGTTTTTT. Translated: CASSESGGVSKLFF. This chain links TRBV10-2 with TRBJ1-4; D gene unclear. CDR1 and CDR2 from the germline V gene are WSHSY and SAAADI. The CDR3 contains 14 residues. V was clipped by 0 bases and J by 11 bases, with 13 bases between them.

The V and J genes are TRBV29-1 and TRBJ2-5; D might be TRBD1 (5 bases). V was clipped by 7 bases and J by 5 bases, with 17 bases between them. This CDR3 contains 13 residues. Germline CDR1 SQVTM, CDR2 ANQGSEA. For the CDR3, the DNA is TGCAGCGCAAACGACAGACAAAGGGAGACCCAGTACTTC. This translates into CSANDRQRETQYF.